The present TCR beta chain was sequenced within a study of T cells after yellow fever vaccination. Universal primer sites and UMIs were introduced during 5'RACE template-switching synthesis of TCR cDNA. TCRdb called the 5' RACE reads again in MiXCR, with one record for every CDR3 protein. Of roughly 400,000 distinct CDR3 sequences listed, under 20% were seen once; the top ten hold roughly a sixth. Trimming cost V 5 bases and J 3 bases, with 13 bases left between them. The CDR3 consists of 14 residues. The chain has TRBV12-3 or TRBV12-4 and TRBJ1-1; no clear D. This sample comprised PBMCs, obtained before the yellow fever booster vaccination. The receptor was isolated from a man aged 18 to 29 who received the YFV17D yellow fever vaccine. CDR3 DNA sequence: TGTGCCAGCAGTACCCGGGCGGGTTACACTGAAGCTTTCTTT. Translation gives CASSTRAGYTEAFF.